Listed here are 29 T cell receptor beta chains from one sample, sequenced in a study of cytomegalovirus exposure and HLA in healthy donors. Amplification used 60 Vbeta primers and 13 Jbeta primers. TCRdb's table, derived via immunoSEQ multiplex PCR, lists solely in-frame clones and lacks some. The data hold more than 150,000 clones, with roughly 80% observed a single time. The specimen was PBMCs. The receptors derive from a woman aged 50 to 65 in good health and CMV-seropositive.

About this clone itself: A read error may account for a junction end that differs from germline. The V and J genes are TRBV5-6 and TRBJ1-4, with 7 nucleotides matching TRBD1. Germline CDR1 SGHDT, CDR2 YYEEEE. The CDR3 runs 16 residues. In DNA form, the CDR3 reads TGTGCCAGCAGCTCCAATCTGGGACAGACTACTGAAAAACTGTTTTTT. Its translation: CASSSNLGQTTEKLFF. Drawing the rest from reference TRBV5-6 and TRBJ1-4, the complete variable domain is DAGVTQSPTHLIKTRGQQVTLRCSPKSGHDTVSWYQQALGQGPQFIFQYYEEEERQRGNFPDRFSGHQFPNYSSELNVNALLLGDSALYLCASSSNLGQTTEKLFFGSGTQLSVL.

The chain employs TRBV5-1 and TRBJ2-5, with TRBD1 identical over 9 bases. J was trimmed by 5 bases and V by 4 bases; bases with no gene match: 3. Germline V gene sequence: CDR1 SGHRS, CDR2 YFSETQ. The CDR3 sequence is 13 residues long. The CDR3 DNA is TGCGCCAGCAGCCGCGGGACAGGGGAGACCCAGTACTTC. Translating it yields CASSRGTGETQYF.

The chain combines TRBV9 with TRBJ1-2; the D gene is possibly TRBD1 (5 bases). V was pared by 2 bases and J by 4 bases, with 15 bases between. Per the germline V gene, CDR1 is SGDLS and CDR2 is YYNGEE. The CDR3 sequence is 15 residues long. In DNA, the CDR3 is TGTGCCAGCAGCGTGGACGATGGAGGGGTCTATGGCTACACCTTC. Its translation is CASSVDDGGVYGYTF.

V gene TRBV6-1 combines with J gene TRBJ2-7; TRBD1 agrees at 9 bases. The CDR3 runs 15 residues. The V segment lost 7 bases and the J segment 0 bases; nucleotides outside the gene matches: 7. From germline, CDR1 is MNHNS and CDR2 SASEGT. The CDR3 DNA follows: TGTGCCAGCAAAGGGACAGGGTACATCTCCTACGAGCAGTACTTC. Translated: CASKGTGYISYEQYF.

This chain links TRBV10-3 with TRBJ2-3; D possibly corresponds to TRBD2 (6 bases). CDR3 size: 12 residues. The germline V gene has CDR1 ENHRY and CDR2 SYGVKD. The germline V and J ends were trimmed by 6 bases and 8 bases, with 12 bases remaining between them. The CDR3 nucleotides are TGTGCCATCAGGCCTTTGGGGGGTACGCAGTATTTT. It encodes CAIRPLGGTQYF.

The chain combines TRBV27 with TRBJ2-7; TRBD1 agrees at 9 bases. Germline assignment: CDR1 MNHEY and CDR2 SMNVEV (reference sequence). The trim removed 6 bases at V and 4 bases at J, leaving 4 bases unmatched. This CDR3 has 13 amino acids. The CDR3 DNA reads TGTGCCAGCAGCGACAGGGGGGGGTACGAGCAGTACTTC. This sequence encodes CASSDRGGYEQYF.

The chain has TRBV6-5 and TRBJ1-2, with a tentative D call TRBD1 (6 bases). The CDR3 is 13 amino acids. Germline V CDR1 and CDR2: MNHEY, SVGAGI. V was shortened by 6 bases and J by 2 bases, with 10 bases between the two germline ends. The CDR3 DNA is TGTGCCAGCAGAACAGGGCTAAACTATGGCTACACCTTC. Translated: CASRTGLNYGYTF.

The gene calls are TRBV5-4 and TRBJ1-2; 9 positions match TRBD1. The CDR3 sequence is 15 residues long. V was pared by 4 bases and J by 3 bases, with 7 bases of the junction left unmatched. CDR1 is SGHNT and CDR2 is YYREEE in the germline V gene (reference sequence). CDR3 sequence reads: CASSAGQGFDYGYTF. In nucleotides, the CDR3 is TGTGCCAGCAGCGCTGGACAGGGGTTTGACTATGGCTACACCTTC.

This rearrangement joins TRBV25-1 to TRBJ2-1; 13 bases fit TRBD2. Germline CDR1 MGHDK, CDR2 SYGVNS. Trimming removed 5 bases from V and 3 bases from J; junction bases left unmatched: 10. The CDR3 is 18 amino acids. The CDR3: CASSPRPGTSGNYNEQFF. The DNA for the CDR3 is TGTGCCAGCAGTCCTAGACCAGGGACTAGCGGGAACTACAATGAGCAGTTCTTC.

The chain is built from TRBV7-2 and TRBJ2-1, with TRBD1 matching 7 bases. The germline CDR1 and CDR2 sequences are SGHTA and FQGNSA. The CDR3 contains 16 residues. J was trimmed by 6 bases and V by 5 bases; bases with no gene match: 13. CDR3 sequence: CASSLRQGPTSNEQFF. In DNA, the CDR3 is TGTGCCAGCAGCCTCCGACAGGGTCCCACGAGCAATGAGCAGTTCTTC. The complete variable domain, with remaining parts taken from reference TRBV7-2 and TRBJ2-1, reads GAGVSQSPSNKVTEKGKDVELRCDPISGHTALYWYRQSLGQGLEFLIYFQGNSAPDKSGLPSDRFSAERTGGSVSTLTIQRTQQEDSAVYLCASSLRQGPTSNEQFFGPGTRLTVL.

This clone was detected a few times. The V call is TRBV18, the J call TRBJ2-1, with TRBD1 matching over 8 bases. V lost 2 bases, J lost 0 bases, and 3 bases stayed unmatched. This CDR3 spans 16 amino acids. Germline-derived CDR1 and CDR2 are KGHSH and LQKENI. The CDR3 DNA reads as TGTGCCAGCTCACCAAACAGGGGGAGCTCCTACAATGAGCAGTTCTTC. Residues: CASSPNRGSSYNEQFF.

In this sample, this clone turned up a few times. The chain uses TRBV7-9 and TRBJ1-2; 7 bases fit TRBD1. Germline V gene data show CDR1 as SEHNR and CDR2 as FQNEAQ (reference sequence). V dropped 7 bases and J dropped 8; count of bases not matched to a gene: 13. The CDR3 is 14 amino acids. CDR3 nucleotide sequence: TGTGCCAGCAACAGACTAGGGGGCCTTGACGGCTACACCTTC. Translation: CASNRLGGLDGYTF. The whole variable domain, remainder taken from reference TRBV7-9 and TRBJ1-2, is DTGVSQNPRHKITKRGQNVTFRCDPISEHNRLYWYRQTLGQGPEFLTYFQNEAQLEKSRLLSDRFSAERPKGSFSTLEIQRTEQGDSAMYLCASNRLGGLDGYTFGSGTRLTVV.

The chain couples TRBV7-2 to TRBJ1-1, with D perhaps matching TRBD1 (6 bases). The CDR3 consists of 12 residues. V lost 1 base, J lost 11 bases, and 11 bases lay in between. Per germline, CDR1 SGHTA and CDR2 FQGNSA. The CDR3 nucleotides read TGTGCCAGCAGCTTAGTGGGGCAGGGGGCTTTCTTT. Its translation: CASSLVGQGAFF.

CDR3 region: CASRKDNLYSSYNEQFF. In nucleotides, the CDR3 is TGTGCCAGCAGAAAGGACAACTTATATTCCTCCTACAATGAGCAGTTCTTC. V and J are TRBV2 and TRBJ2-1; weak D call: TRBD1 (5 bases). The CDR3 loop spans 17 amino acids. V was shortened by 6 bases and J by 0 bases, with 18 bases between the two germline ends. Looked up from germline, CDR1 is SNHLY and CDR2 is FYNNEI.

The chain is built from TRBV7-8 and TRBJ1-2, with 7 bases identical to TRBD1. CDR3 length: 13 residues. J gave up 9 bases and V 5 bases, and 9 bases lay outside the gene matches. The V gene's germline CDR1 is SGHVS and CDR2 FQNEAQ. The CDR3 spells CASSPDRGGSYTF. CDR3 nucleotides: TGTGCCAGCAGCCCTGATCGAGGGGGCAGCTACACCTTC.

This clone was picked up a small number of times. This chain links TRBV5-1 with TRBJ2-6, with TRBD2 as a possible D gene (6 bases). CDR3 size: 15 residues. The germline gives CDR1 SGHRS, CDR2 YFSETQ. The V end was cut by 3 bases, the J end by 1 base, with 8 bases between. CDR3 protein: CASSSEGSGANVLTF. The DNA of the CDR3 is TGCGCCAGCAGCTCGGAGGGTTCTGGGGCCAACGTCCTGACTTTC.

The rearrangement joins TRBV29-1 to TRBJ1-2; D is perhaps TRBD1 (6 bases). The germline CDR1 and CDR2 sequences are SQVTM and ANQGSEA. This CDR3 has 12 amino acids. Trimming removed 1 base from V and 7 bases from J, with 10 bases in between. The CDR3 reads CSVEGGRGGYTF. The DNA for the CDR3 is TGCAGCGTTGAAGGGGGCAGGGGTGGCTACACCTTC.

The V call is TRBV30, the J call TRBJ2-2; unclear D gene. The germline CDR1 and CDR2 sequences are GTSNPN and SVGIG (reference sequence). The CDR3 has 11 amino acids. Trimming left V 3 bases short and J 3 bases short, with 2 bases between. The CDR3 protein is CAWSYTGELFF. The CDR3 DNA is TGTGCCTGGAGCTACACCGGGGAGCTGTTTTTT.

CDR3 DNA: TGTGCCAGCAGCGCCGGACAGGGGGCTTCTACCGGGGAGCTGTTTTTT. Amino acids: CASSAGQGASTGELFF. The chain joins TRBV5-6 to TRBJ2-2, with 11 bases aligning to TRBD1. Per germline, CDR1 SGHDT and CDR2 YYEEEE. Trimming at V came to 4 bases and at J to 5 bases, leaving 7 bases not matched to a gene. This CDR3 has 16 amino acids.

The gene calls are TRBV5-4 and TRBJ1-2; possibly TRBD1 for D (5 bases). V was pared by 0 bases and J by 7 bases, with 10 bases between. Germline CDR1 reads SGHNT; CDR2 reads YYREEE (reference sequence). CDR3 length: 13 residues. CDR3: CASSLVQEGGYTF. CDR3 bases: TGTGCCAGCAGCTTGGTACAGGAAGGTGGCTACACCTTC.

The CDR3: CASSVNGPESYF. The CDR3, as DNA: TGTGCCAGCAGTGTTAACGGTCCTGAATCGTACTTC. The chain has TRBV2 and TRBJ2-5; D is undetermined. CDR1 and CDR2 from the germline V gene are SNHLY and FYNNEI. V dropped 4 bases and J dropped 13 bases, with 16 bases sitting between them. The CDR3 extends over 12 amino acids.

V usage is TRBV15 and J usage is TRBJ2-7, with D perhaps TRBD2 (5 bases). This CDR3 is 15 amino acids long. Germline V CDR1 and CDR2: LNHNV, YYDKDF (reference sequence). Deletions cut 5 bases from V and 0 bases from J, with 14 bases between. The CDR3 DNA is TGTGCCACCAGCGGAGGACTTCCGAGCTCCTACGAGCAGTACTTC. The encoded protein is CATSGGLPSSYEQYF.

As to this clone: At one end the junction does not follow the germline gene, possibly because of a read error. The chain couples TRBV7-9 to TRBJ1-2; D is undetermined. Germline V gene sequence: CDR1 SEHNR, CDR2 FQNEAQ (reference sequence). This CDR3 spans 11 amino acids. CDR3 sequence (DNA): TGTTCCAGCAGCTTAGGAGATGGCTACACCTTC. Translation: CSSSLGDGYTF.

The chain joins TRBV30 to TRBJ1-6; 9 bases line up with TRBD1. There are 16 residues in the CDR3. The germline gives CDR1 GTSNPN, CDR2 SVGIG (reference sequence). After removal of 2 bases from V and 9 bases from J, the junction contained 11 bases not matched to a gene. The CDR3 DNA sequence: TGTGCCTGGAGTTCCTCGGACAGGGGTAAAGGTTCACCCCTCCACTTT. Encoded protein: CAWSSSDRGKGSPLHF.

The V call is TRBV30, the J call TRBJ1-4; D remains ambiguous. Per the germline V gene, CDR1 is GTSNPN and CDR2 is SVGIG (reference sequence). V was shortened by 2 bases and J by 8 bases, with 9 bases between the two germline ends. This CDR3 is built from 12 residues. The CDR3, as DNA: TGTGCCTGGAGTCCCGGTGTGGAAAAACTGTTTTTT. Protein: CAWSPGVEKLFF.

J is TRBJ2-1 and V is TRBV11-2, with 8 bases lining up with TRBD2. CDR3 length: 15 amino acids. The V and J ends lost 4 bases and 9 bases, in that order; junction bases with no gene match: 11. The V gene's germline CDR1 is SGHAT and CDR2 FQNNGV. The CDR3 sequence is CASSWSGGLVAEQFF. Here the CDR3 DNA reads TGTGCCAGCAGCTGGAGCGGGGGCCTTGTTGCTGAGCAGTTCTTC.

CDR3 in amino acids: CASRGGSSSYEQYF. As DNA, the CDR3 is TGTGCCAGCAGAGGGGGCAGCAGCTCCTACGAGCAGTACTTC. V gene TRBV27 combines with J gene TRBJ2-7, with 7 nucleotides matching TRBD1. CDR3 length: 14 residues. CDR1 MNHEY and CDR2 SMNVEV come from the germline V gene (reference sequence). Trimming at V came to 6 bases and at J to 0 bases, leaving 5 bases not matched to a gene.

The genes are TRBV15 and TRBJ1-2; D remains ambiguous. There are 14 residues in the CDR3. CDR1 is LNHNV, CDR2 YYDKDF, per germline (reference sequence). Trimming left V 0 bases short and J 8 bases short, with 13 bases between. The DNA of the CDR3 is TGTGCCACCAGCAGAGATCCCACCTATTCGGGCTACACCTTC. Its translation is CATSRDPTYSGYTF.

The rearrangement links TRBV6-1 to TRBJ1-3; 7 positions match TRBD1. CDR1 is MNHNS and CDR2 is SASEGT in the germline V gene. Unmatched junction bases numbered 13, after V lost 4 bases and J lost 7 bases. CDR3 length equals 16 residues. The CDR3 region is CASSGATGARSNTIYF. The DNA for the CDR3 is TGTGCCAGCAGTGGTGCAACAGGGGCCCGTTCTAACACCATATATTTT.